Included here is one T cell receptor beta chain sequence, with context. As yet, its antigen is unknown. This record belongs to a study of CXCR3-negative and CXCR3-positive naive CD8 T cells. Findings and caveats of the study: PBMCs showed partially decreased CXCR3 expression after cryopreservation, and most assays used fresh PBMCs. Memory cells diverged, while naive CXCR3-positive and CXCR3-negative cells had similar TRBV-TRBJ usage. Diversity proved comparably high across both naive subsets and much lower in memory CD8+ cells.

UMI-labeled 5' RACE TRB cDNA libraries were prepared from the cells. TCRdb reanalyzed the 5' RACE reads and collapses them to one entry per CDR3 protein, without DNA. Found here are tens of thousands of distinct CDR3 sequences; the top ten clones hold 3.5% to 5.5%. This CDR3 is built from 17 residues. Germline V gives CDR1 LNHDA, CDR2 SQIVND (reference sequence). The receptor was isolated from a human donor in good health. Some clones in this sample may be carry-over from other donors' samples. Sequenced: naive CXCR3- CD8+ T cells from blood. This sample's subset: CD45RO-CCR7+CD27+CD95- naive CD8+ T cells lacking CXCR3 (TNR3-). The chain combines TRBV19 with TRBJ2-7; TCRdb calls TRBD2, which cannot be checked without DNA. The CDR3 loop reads CASSIGLAGGEVYEQYF.